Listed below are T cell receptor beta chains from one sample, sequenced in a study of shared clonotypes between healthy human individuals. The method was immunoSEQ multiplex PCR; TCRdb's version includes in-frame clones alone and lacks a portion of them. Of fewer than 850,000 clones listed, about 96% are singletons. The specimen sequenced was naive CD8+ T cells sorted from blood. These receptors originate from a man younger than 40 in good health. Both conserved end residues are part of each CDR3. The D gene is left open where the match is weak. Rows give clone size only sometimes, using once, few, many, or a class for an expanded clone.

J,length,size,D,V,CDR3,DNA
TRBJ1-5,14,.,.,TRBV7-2,CASRLEGSNQPQHF,TGTGCCAGCAGACTTGAGGGGAGCAATCAGCCCCAGCATTTT
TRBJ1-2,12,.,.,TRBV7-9,CASSLDGHGYTF,TGTGCCAGCAGCTTAGACGGGCATGGCTACACCTTC
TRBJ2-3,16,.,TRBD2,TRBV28,CASSSRLAGSTDTQYF,TGTGCCAGCAGTTCCCGACTAGCGGGGAGCACAGATACGCAGTATTTT
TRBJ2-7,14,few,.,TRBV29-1,CSVETVGGAYEQYF,TGCAGCGTTGAAACAGTTGGAGGAGCCTACGAGCAGTACTTC
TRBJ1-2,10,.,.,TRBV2,CASKVGGYTF,TGTGCCAGCAAGGTTGGCGGCTACACCTTC
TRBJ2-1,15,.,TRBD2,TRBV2,CASIGGRSSYNEQFF,TGTGCCAGCATAGGCGGGAGGAGCTCCTACAATGAGCAGTTCTTC
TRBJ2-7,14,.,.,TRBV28,CASSSDGQSYEQYF,TGTGCCAGCAGCTCGGACGGACAGTCCTACGAGCAGTACTTC
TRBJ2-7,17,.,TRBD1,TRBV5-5,CASSPAHGTGVSYEQYF,TGTGCCAGCAGCCCCGCCCACGGGACAGGGGTCTCCTACGAGCAGTACTTC
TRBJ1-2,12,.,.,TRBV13,CASSPGMDGYTF,TGTGCCAGCAGCCCCGGGATGGATGGCTACACCTTC
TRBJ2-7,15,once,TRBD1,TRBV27,CASSLRGPKTYEQYF,TGTGCCAGCAGTTTAAGGGGGCCAAAAACCTACGAGCAGTACTTC
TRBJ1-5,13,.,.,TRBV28,CASNIIGDQPQHF,TGTGCCAGCAACATCATCGGGGATCAGCCCCAGCATTTT
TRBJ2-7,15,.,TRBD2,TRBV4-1,CASSQAPSGMYEQYF,TGCGCCAGCAGCCAAGCTCCTAGCGGGATGTACGAGCAGTACTTC
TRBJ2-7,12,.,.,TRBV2,CASVGTSYEQYF,TGTGCCAGCGTTGGGACTTCCTACGAGCAGTACTTC
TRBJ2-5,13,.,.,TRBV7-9,CASSLPGQETQYF,TGTGCCAGCAGCCTCCCAGGGCAAGAGACCCAGTACTTC
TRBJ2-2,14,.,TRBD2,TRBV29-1,CSVASGIDTGELFF,TGCAGCGTTGCTAGCGGGATTGACACCGGGGAGCTGTTTTTT
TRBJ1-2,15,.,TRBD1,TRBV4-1,CASSLDRDRGPGYTF,TGCGCCAGCAGCCTAGATCGGGACAGGGGGCCTGGCTACACCTTC
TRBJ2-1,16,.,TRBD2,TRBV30,CAWGGLGTSGSYEQFF,TGTGCCTGGGGGGGGCTCGGGACTAGCGGGAGCTATGAGCAGTTCTTC
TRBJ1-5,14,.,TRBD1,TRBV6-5,CASSPQGGNQPQHF,TGTGCCAGCAGTCCACAGGGGGGCAATCAGCCCCAGCATTTT
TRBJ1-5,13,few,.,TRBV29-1,CSVLTGHNQPQHF,TGCAGCGTTCTAACGGGGCACAATCAGCCCCAGCATTTT
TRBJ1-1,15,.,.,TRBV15,CATSRVGDLNTEAFF,TGTGCCACCAGCAGAGTTGGAGACTTGAACACTGAAGCTTTCTTT
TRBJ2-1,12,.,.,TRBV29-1,CSVVFQYNEQFF,TGCAGCGTCGTATTCCAATACAATGAGCAGTTCTTC
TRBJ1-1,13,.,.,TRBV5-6,CASSLEPNTEAFF,TGTGCCAGCAGCTTGGAGCCGAACACTGAAGCTTTCTTT
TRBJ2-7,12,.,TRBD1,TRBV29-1,CSVRTGGYEQYF,TGCAGCGTGAGGACAGGGGGTTACGAGCAGTACTTC
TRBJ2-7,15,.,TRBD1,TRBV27,CASSSGQQSSYEQYF,TGTGCCAGCAGTTCGGGACAGCAGAGCTCCTACGAGCAGTACTTC
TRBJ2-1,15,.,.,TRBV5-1,CASSLEWQGGNEQFF,TGCGCCAGCAGCTTGGAGTGGCAGGGTGGCAATGAGCAGTTCTTC
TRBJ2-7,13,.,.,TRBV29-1,CSASPGLNYEQYF,TGCAGCGCCAGTCCGGGACTCAACTACGAGCAGTACTTC
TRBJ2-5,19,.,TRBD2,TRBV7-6,CASSYPRTGSSGREETQYF,TGTGCCAGCAGCTATCCGAGAACCGGGTCTAGCGGGAGGGAAGAGACCCAGTACTTC
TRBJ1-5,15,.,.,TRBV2,CASSERDTSNQPQHF,TGTGCCAGCAGTGAAAGGGACACTAGCAATCAGCCCCAGCATTTT
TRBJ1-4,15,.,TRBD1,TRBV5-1,CASRPGQGVNEKLFF,TGCGCCAGCAGGCCGGGACAGGGAGTTAATGAAAAACTGTTTTTT
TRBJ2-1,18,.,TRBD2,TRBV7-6,CASSSQGASGRRWNEQFF,TGTGCCAGCAGCTCTCAGGGGGCTAGCGGGAGAAGATGGAATGAGCAGTTCTTC
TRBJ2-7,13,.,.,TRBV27,CASSRGDFYEQYF,TGTGCCAGCAGCAGGGGGGATTTTTACGAGCAGTACTTC
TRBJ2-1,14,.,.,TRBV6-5,CASSYSIGLNEQFF,TGTGCCAGCAGTTACTCGATAGGGTTGAATGAGCAGTTCTTC
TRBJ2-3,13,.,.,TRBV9,CASSARTADTQYF,TGTGCCAGCAGCGCCCGGACAGCAGATACGCAGTATTTT
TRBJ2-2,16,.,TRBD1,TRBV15,CATSRGGTGNTGELFF,TGTGCCACCAGCAGAGGGGGGACAGGGAACACCGGGGAGCTGTTTTTT
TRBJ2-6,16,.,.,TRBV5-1,CASSLATGAGANVLTF,TGCGCCAGCAGCTTGGCCACGGGGGCAGGGGCCAACGTCCTGACTTTC
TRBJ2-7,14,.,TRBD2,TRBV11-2,CASGPSGGPYEQYF,TGTGCCAGCGGCCCTAGCGGGGGGCCCTACGAGCAGTACTTC
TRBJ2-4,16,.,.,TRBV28,CASSGWAGVAKNIQYF,TGTGCCAGCAGTGGATGGGCAGGGGTAGCCAAAAACATTCAGTACTTC
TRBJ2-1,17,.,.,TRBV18,CASSPSGSRRSYNEQFF,TGTGCCAGCTCACCAAGTGGTAGCAGACGCTCCTACAATGAGCAGTTCTTC
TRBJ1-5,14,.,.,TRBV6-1,CASNRRGVDQPQHF,TGTGCCAGCAATAGAAGGGGAGTGGATCAGCCCCAGCATTTT
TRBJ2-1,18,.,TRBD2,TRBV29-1,CSVEPTSESGSSYNEQFF,TGCAGCGTTGAGCCCACCTCCGAGAGCGGGAGCTCCTACAATGAGCAGTTCTTC
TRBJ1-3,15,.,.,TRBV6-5,CASSYSGDGGNTIYF,TGTGCCAGCAGTTACTCGGGGGACGGTGGAAACACCATATATTTT
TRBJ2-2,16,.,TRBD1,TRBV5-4,CASSLSGQGLTGELFF,TGTGCCAGCAGCCTGTCGGGACAGGGTCTAACCGGGGAGCTGTTTTTT
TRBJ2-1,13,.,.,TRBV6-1,CASMGTGGNEQFF,TGTGCCAGCATGGGGACTGGGGGCAATGAGCAGTTCTTC
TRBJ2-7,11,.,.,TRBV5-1,CASSLAGEQYF,TGCGCCAGCAGCTTGGCTGGGGAGCAGTACTTC
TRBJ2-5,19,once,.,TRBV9,CASSPVTLTSPRNRETQYF,TGTGCCAGCAGCCCCGTTACCTTAACTAGTCCTAGAAACAGGGAGACCCAGTACTTC
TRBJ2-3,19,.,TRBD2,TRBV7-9,CASSSTATSSGTSTDTQYF,TGTGCCAGCAGCTCAACCGCCACATCTAGCGGGACTAGCACAGATACGCAGTATTTT
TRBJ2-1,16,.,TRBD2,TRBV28,CASSQITSGRADEQFF,TGTGCCAGCAGTCAAATTACTAGCGGGAGGGCCGACGAGCAGTTCTTC
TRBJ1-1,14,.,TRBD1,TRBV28,CASRRQGTGTEAFF,TGTGCCAGCAGGCGACAGGGAACAGGCACTGAAGCTTTCTTT
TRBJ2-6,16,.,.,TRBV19,CASSRGLGSGANVLTF,TGTGCCAGTAGTAGAGGACTCGGCTCTGGGGCCAACGTCCTGACTTTC
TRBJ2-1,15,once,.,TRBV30,CAWSVGGMAYNEQFF,TGTGCCTGGAGTGTTGGGGGGATGGCCTACAATGAGCAGTTCTTC
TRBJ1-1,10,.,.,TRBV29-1,CSGGGTEAFF,TGCTCTGGGGGCGGCACTGAAGCTTTCTTT
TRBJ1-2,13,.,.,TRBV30,CAWSVQGFYGYTF,TGTGCCTGGAGTGTACAAGGATTCTATGGCTACACCTTC
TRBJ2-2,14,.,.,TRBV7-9,CASSLTTGSGELFF,TGTGCCAGCAGCTTAACTACAGGGAGCGGGGAGCTGTTTTTT
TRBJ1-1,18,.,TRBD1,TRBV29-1,CSVLGPTGTEVMNTEAFF,TGCAGCGTTCTAGGGCCCACCGGGACAGAGGTGATGAACACTGAAGCTTTCTTT
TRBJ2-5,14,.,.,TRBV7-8,CASSPHRVPETQYF,TGTGCCAGCAGCCCACATAGGGTCCCGGAGACCCAGTACTTC
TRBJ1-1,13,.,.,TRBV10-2,CASSEGAGTEAFF,TGCGCCAGCAGTGAGGGGGCAGGTACTGAAGCTTTCTTT
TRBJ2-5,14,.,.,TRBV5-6,CASSAGSSWATQYF,TGTGCCAGCAGCGCTGGATCCAGTTGGGCGACCCAGTACTTC